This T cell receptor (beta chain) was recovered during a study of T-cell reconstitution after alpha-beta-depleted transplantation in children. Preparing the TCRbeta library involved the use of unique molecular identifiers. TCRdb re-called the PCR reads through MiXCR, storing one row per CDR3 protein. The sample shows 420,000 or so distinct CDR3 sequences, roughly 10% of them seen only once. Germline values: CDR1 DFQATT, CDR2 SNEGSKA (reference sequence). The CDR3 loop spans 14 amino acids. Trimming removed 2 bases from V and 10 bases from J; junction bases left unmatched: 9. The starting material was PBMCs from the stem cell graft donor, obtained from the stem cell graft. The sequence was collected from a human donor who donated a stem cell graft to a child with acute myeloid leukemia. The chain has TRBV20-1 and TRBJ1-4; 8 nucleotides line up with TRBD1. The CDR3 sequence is CSARSTGELGKLFF. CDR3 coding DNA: TGCAGTGCTAGATCGACAGGGGAATTGGGAAAACTGTTTTTT.